This entry lists 20 T cell receptor beta chains sequenced from one sample in a study of blood T cell repertoires in COVID-19. TCRdb's copy holds only in-frame clones and misses some; the assay was immunoSEQ multiplex PCR. The sample shows under 300,000 clones, around 85% of them seen only once. Material: PBMCs or T cells enriched from blood (not recorded which). These receptors all stem from a woman aged 45-65 years who had recovered from COVID-19.

This clone was observed a single time. The chain combines TRBV6-1 with TRBJ1-4; D ambiguous. Trimming pared 9 bases from V and 7 bases from J, leaving 12 bases between. The CDR3 contains 12 residues. Germline CDR1 is MNHNS and CDR2 is SASEGT. The CDR3: CASRGVGEKLFF. In DNA form, the CDR3 reads TGTGCCAGTCGAGGAGTGGGTGAAAAACTGTTTTTT.

V usage is TRBV11-2 and J usage is TRBJ2-2; tentative D call: TRBD2 (5 bases). Germline CDR1 is SGHAT and CDR2 is FQNNGV. Trimming stripped 0 bases from V and 4 bases from J, with 6 bases between. This CDR3 contains 14 residues. CDR3 sequence reads: CASSLDGGTGELFF. The CDR3 nucleotides are TGTGCCAGCAGCTTAGATGGAGGCACCGGGGAGCTGTTTTTT.

The rearrangement uses TRBV3-1 (or the pseudogene TRBV3-2) and TRBJ2-7; 7 bases map to TRBD2. In germline, CDR1 is LGHDT, CDR2 YNNKEL (reference sequence). Trimming took 1 base from V and 0 from J; bases not matched to a gene: 6. This CDR3 has 16 residues. The CDR3 DNA reads as TGTGCCAGCAGCCAAGCCGGGACTACCACCTCCTACGAGCAGTACTTC. Translating it yields CASSQAGTTTSYEQYF.

This chain joins TRBV9 and TRBJ1-2; 11 nucleotides line up with TRBD1. The CDR3 is made up of 13 amino acids. The V gene's germline CDR1 is SGDLS and CDR2 YYNGEE. V gave up 5 bases and J gave up 6 bases; unmatched junction bases: 3. The CDR3 DNA follows: TGTGCCAGCAGTAGGACAGGGGGCAATGGCTACACCTTC. It encodes CASSRTGGNGYTF.

This rearrangement joins TRBV20-1 to TRBJ1-5, with D perhaps TRBD1 (6 bases). Per the germline V gene, CDR1 is DFQATT and CDR2 is SNEGSKA (reference sequence). The CDR3 loop spans 13 amino acids. V dropped 3 bases and J dropped 4 bases, with 10 bases sitting between them. The chain's CDR3 is CSASLRGNQPQHF. The DNA for the CDR3 is TGCAGTGCTAGTCTCAGGGGTAATCAGCCCCAGCATTTT.

This clone has just a few counts. The CDR3, as DNA: TGTGCCTGGAGTGGAACAGAGAATCAGCCCCAGCATTTT. Translation: CAWSGTENQPQHF. This chain joins TRBV30 and TRBJ1-5; D is unresolved. The length of the CDR3 is 13 residues. V was shortened by 1 base and J by 4 bases, with 8 bases between the two germline ends. Germline V CDR1 and CDR2: GTSNPN, SVGIG (reference sequence).

This clone occurred a few times. V is TRBV2 and J is TRBJ2-5, with TRBD1 matching 9 bases. V was clipped by 4 bases and J by 1 base; unmatched bases: 4. Germline CDR1 is SNHLY and CDR2 is FYNNEI. The CDR3 consists of 15 residues. The CDR3 DNA follows: TGTGCCAGCAGTGCGTACAGGGGGCGCCAAGAGACCCAGTACTTC. It specifies CASSAYRGRQETQYF.

V gene TRBV10-1 combines with J gene TRBJ2-7; 8 nucleotides line up with TRBD2. This CDR3 has 15 amino acids. J gave up 3 bases and V 7 bases, and 11 bases lay outside the gene matches. Germline V gene sequence: CDR1 WNHNN, CDR2 SYGVQD (reference sequence). The CDR3 spells CASTGSIAGSYEQYF. The CDR3 DNA sequence: TGCGCCAGCACCGGGTCAATAGCGGGAAGCTACGAGCAGTACTTC.

This clone was recorded only once. The chain recombines TRBV4-1 with TRBJ2-1, with a tentative D call TRBD2 (5 bases). This CDR3 spans 18 amino acids. Germline V gene sequence: CDR1 MGHRA, CDR2 YSYEKL. Deletions cut 0 bases from V and 9 bases from J, with 24 bases between. The CDR3 DNA is TGCGCCAGCAGCCAAGATCCCGTCGGCGGGTTGGTATCGAGTGAGCAGTTCTTC. Translating it yields CASSQDPVGGLVSSEQFF.

This clone appeared once. J is TRBJ1-3 and V is TRBV3-1 (or the pseudogene TRBV3-2); 7 bases align to TRBD1. CDR3 size: 17 residues. The V segment lost 2 bases and the J segment 0 bases; nucleotides outside the gene matches: 7. The germline gives CDR1 LGHDT, CDR2 YNNKEL (reference sequence). The CDR3 coding sequence is TGTGCCAGCAGCCAATCAGGGGGAACAAGCTCTGGAAACACCATATATTTT. Its protein product is CASSQSGGTSSGNTIYF.

The rearrangement uses TRBV12-3 or TRBV12-4 and TRBJ1-2, with 7 bases matching TRBD1. This CDR3 contains 13 residues. The V segment lost 5 bases and the J segment 8 bases; nucleotides outside the gene matches: 8. Here the CDR3 DNA reads TGTGCCAGCAGTCCAACAGGGGTGGGGGGCTACACCTTC. This encodes CASSPTGVGGYTF.

In nucleotides, the CDR3 is TGTGCTAGTGGTTTGGGACTAGCGGGAGTAGCAGATACGCAGTATTTT. Its translation: CASGLGLAGVADTQYF. The chain links TRBV12-5 to TRBJ2-3, with 12 bases aligning to TRBD2. After removal of 1 base from V and 4 bases from J, the junction contained 3 bases not matched to a gene. The germline V gene encodes CDR1 LGHNT and CDR2 FRNRAP. This CDR3 region has 16 residues.

The chain uses TRBV3-1 (or the pseudogene TRBV3-2) and TRBJ1-3; D is undetermined. CDR3 length: 14 residues. The ends were cut back, 4 bases at V and 4 bases at J, with 11 bases in the middle. The germline CDR1 and CDR2 sequences are LGHDT and YNNKEL (reference sequence). The CDR3 is CASSPPLEGNTIYF. DNA of the CDR3: TGTGCCAGCAGCCCACCACTGGAGGGAAACACCATATATTTT.

This clone was detected only once. This rearrangement joins TRBV28 to TRBJ2-3, with D perhaps TRBD2 (5 bases). Trimming cost V 2 bases and J 8 bases, with 8 bases left between them. CDR1 is MDHEN, CDR2 SYDVKM, per germline. The CDR3 sequence is 12 residues long. Written as DNA, the CDR3 is TGTGCCAGCAGTTTAGGAGGAGTTACGCAGTATTTT. It specifies CASSLGGVTQYF.

V and J are TRBV2 and TRBJ1-1; 7 nucleotides align to TRBD1. CDR1 is SNHLY and CDR2 is FYNNEI in the germline V gene. The CDR3 runs to 16 residues. V was pared by 0 bases and J by 1 base, with 5 bases of the junction left unmatched. The CDR3 here is CASSEAEAGGNTEAFF. The CDR3 DNA reads TGTGCCAGCAGTGAAGCGGAGGCAGGGGGGAACACTGAAGCTTTCTTT.

J is TRBJ1-5 and V is TRBV9; a possible D gene is TRBD1 (5 bases). V was shortened by 9 bases and J by 6 bases, with 19 bases between the two germline ends. From germline, CDR1 is SGDLS and CDR2 YYNGEE. This CDR3 spans 14 amino acids. The CDR3 region is CANAPRTGGQPQHF. CDR3 coding DNA: TGTGCCAACGCACCAAGGACCGGGGGTCAGCCCCAGCATTTT.

This clone showed up just once. The chain is built from TRBV5-5 and TRBJ2-5; 9 positions agree with TRBD1. V trimming: 4 bases; J trimming: 0 bases; junction bases outside the gene matches: 4. Per the germline V gene, CDR1 is SGHKS and CDR2 is YYEKEE (reference sequence). The CDR3 has 15 amino acids. DNA for the CDR3: TGTGCCAGCAGCGCCGGACAGGGGAACCAAGAGACCCAGTACTTC. It specifies CASSAGQGNQETQYF.

This clone occurred a few times. The chain carries TRBV29-1 and TRBJ1-2; 9 bases are shared with TRBD1. The germline V gene has CDR1 SQVTM and CDR2 ANQGSEA. Trimming at V came to 4 bases and at J to 0 bases, leaving 9 bases not matched to a gene. The CDR3 spans 16 residues. The CDR3, as DNA: TGCAGCGTTGGGGGTGGACAGGGGCCTTCTAACTATGGCTACACCTTC. Encoded protein: CSVGGGQGPSNYGYTF.

This chain joins TRBV5-1 and TRBJ1-4; a weak D match, TRBD1 (5 bases). With 0 bases removed from V and 7 bases from J, the gap between germline ends came to 13 bases. The CDR3 length is 15 residues. Looked up from germline, CDR1 is SGHRS and CDR2 is YFSETQ. This CDR3 reads CASSLEGRVTEKLFF. The CDR3, as DNA: TGCGCCAGCAGCTTGGAGGGCAGGGTGACTGAAAAACTGTTTTTT.

The chain carries TRBV30 and TRBJ2-1; tentatively, D is TRBD2 (6 bases). V was shortened by 2 bases and J by 1 base, with 12 bases between the two germline ends. The germline gives CDR1 GTSNPN, CDR2 SVGIG (reference sequence). The CDR3 has 15 amino acids. This CDR3 reads CAWSLIGRSYNEQFF. Here the CDR3 DNA reads TGTGCCTGGAGTCTTATCGGGAGATCCTACAATGAGCAGTTCTTC.